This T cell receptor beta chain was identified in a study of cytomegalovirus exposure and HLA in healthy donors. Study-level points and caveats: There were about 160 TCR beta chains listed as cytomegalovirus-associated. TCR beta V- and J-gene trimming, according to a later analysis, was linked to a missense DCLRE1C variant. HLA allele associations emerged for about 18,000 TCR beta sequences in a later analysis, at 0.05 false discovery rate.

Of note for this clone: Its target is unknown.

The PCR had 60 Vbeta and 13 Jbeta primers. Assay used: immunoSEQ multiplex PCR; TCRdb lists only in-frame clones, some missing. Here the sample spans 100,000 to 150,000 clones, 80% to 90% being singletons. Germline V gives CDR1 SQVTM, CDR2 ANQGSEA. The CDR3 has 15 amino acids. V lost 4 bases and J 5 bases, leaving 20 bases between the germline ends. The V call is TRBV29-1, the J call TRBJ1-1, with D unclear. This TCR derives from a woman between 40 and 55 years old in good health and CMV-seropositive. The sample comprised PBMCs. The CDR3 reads CSVVVSLSQRTEAFF. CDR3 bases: TGCAGCGTTGTTGTTAGCCTCAGCCAAAGAACTGAAGCTTTCTTT.